This T cell receptor (beta chain) was sequenced for a study of control samples from healthy donors and cancer patients. This clone was detected only once. The CDR3 has 13 amino acids. Germline loops: CDR1 SEHNR, CDR2 FQNEAQ (reference sequence). The V and J ends lost 5 bases and 5 bases respectively, with 11 bases between them. Assay used: immunoSEQ multiplex PCR; TCRdb lists only in-frame clones, some missing. The sample carries 200,000 to 250,000 clones, around 94% recorded once. The genes are TRBV7-9 and TRBJ2-3; the D gene is possibly TRBD1 (5 bases). Sequenced sample: blood. The TCR sequence derives from a man in his fifties in good health. CDR3 residues: CASSLIQGDTQYF. The DNA of the CDR3 is TGTGCCAGCAGCCTCATCCAGGGAGATACGCAGTATTTT. The full variable domain, with the rest looked up from reference TRBV7-9 and TRBJ2-3, is DTGVSQNPRHKITKRGQNVTFRCDPISEHNRLYWYRQTLGQGPEFLTYFQNEAQLEKSRLLSDRFSAERPKGSFSTLEIQRTEQGDSAMYLCASSLIQGDTQYFGPGTRLTVL.